One sample yielded the 19 T cell receptor beta chains listed below, sequenced in a study of cytomegalovirus exposure and HLA in healthy donors. 60 Vbeta and 13 Jbeta primers were used in PCR. TCRdb's copy holds only in-frame clones and misses some; the assay was immunoSEQ multiplex PCR. Among 200,000 or so clones listed, about 90% were seen once. Source material: PBMCs. These TCRs come from a girl less than two years old in good health and CMV-seronegative.

V gene TRBV4-2 combines with J gene TRBJ2-7, with 15 bases identical to TRBD2. This CDR3 has 17 residues. V shed 3 bases, J shed 2 bases, and the junction held 5 bases outside the gene matches. CDR1 LGHNA and CDR2 YNFKEQ come from the germline V gene. CDR3 DNA sequence: TGTGCCAGCAGCCAGGGACTAGCGGGGGGCTATACCTACGAGCAGTACTTC. Translated, it gives CASSQGLAGGYTYEQYF.

This chain connects TRBV7-6 to TRBJ2-1; a weak D match, TRBD1 (5 bases). Germline CDR1 reads SGHVS; CDR2 reads FNYEAQ. CDR3 length: 17 residues. V was pared by 0 bases and J by 0 bases, with 12 bases between. The CDR3 sequence: CASSLALRGSSYNEQFF. In nucleotides, the CDR3 is TGTGCCAGCAGCTTAGCGCTAAGGGGAAGCTCCTACAATGAGCAGTTCTTC.

The genes are TRBV5-1 and TRBJ1-2, with 7 bases fitting TRBD1. Losses at the gene ends were 0 bases for V and 4 bases for J; bases not matched to a gene: 3. Germline CDR1 reads SGHRS; CDR2 reads YFSETQ. The CDR3 is 14 residues long. The CDR3 spells CASSLGNRGYGYTF. The DNA of the CDR3 is TGCGCCAGCAGCTTGGGTAACAGGGGCTATGGCTACACCTTC.

The rearrangement joins TRBV5-1 to TRBJ2-3; 9 bases match TRBD1. The CDR3 loop spans 12 amino acids. J lost 6 bases, V lost 7 bases, and 3 bases had no gene match. From germline, CDR1 is SGHRS and CDR2 YFSETQ. The CDR3: CASGDRGDTQYF. CDR3 DNA sequence: TGCGCCAGCGGCGACAGGGGGGATACGCAGTATTTT. The complete variable domain, with remaining parts taken from reference TRBV5-1 and TRBJ2-3, reads KAGVTQTPRYLIKTRGQQVTLSCSPISGHRSVSWYQQTPGQGLQFLFEYFSETQRNKGNFPGRFSGRQFSNSRSEMNVSTLELGDSALYLCASGDRGDTQYFGPGTRLTVL.

The chain has TRBV19 and TRBJ1-1; D uncertain. Germline V gene sequence: CDR1 LNHDA, CDR2 SQIVND (reference sequence). This CDR3 contains 11 residues. With 6 bases removed from V and 1 base from J, the gap between germline ends came to 3 bases. CDR3 loop: CASSKNTEAFF. The CDR3 nucleotides read TGTGCCAGTAGCAAGAACACTGAAGCTTTCTTT.

The V and J genes are TRBV5-1 and TRBJ2-5; 10 bases line up with TRBD1. The V gene end was trimmed by 0 bases and the J gene end by 5 bases; junction bases not matched to a gene: 7. This CDR3 is 16 amino acids long. Germline loops: CDR1 SGHRS, CDR2 YFSETQ. DNA of the CDR3: TGCGCCAGCAGCTTGGGGGGGACAGGGGAACGGGAGACCCAGTACTTC. Translated: CASSLGGTGERETQYF.

The gene calls are TRBV10-3 and TRBJ2-7, with TRBD1 identical over 7 bases. The germline gives CDR1 ENHRY, CDR2 SYGVKD. Unmatched junction bases numbered 5, after V lost 4 bases and J lost 2 bases. This CDR3 spans 14 amino acids. CDR3 amino acids: CAISVTGTAYEQYF. For the CDR3, the DNA is TGTGCCATCAGTGTTACCGGGACAGCCTACGAGCAGTACTTC.

Only one count was recorded for this clone. The rearrangement uses TRBV19 and TRBJ1-5; no reliable D call. Germline V lookup: CDR1 LNHDA, CDR2 SQIVND (reference sequence). The CDR3 is 14 residues long. The V end was cut by 6 bases, the J end by 2 bases, with 11 bases between. The CDR3 DNA is TGTGCCAGTAGAACAGAATACGGCAATCAGCCCCAGCATTTT. Its protein product is CASRTEYGNQPQHF.

The rearrangement links TRBV5-4 to TRBJ2-2; 10 nucleotides line up with TRBD1. The ends lost 10 bases at V and 2 bases at J; junction bases unmatched: 5. There are 14 residues in the CDR3. Germline loops: CDR1 SGHNT, CDR2 YYREEE (reference sequence). In DNA, the CDR3 is TGTGCCGGGGGACAGGGGTCAAACACCGGGGAGCTGTTTTTT. The encoded protein is CAGGQGSNTGELFF.

The chain recombines TRBV4-2 with TRBJ2-7; 7 bases are a match to TRBD1. The CDR3 runs 15 residues. The V gene's germline CDR1 is LGHNA and CDR2 YNFKEQ. With 2 bases clipped from V and 2 bases from J, the junction kept 6 bases outside the gene matches. The CDR3 is CASSQTTGMTYEQYF. CDR3 in DNA: TGTGCCAGCAGCCAAACGACAGGGATGACCTACGAGCAGTACTTC.

The chain links TRBV5-1 to TRBJ1-2, with TRBD1 as a possible D gene (5 bases). The V end was cut by 0 bases, the J end by 9 bases, with 6 bases between. Germline loops: CDR1 SGHRS, CDR2 YFSETQ. This CDR3 is 11 amino acids long. The CDR3 region is CASSLDRSYTF. The CDR3 DNA sequence: TGCGCCAGCAGCTTGGACAGGAGCTACACCTTC.

J is TRBJ1-2 and V is TRBV6-9; 8 positions match TRBD1. CDR3 size: 13 residues. Germline values: CDR1 MNHGY, CDR2 SVAAGI. V lost 2 bases and J lost 7; bases outside the gene matches: 3. CDR3 loop: CASSYRTGCGYTF. The DNA of the CDR3 is TGTGCCAGCAGTTATAGGACAGGGTGTGGCTACACCTTC.

Here the CDR3 DNA reads TGTGCCAGCAGCCTGGCCGGGACTTTAGATACGCAGTATTTT. It specifies CASSLAGTLDTQYF. V usage is TRBV6-5 and J usage is TRBJ2-3, with D tentatively TRBD2 (6 bases). Per germline, CDR1 MNHEY and CDR2 SVGAGI. The CDR3 contains 14 residues. V gave up 6 bases and J gave up 5 bases, with 15 bases separating them.

The V gene is TRBV19, the J gene TRBJ2-3; 14 nucleotides match TRBD2. Germline V gives CDR1 LNHDA, CDR2 SQIVND (reference sequence). CDR3 length equals 16 residues. V was clipped by 7 bases and J by 1 base; unmatched bases: 4. The CDR3 DNA sequence: TGTGCCAGTACCGCGGGACTAGCGGGAGGCACAGATACGCAGTATTTT. Translating it yields CASTAGLAGGTDTQYF.

In DNA form, the CDR3 reads TGTGCCAGCAGTTTAGCCTACGAGCAGTACTTC. It codes for CASSLAYEQYF. This chain links TRBV5-5 with TRBJ2-7; no firm D call. The CDR3 is 11 residues long. The germline V and J ends were trimmed by 5 bases and 2 bases, with 5 bases remaining between them. CDR1 SGHKS and CDR2 YYEKEE come from the germline V gene (reference sequence). Together with reference TRBV5-5 and TRBJ2-7, the CDR3 gives the full variable domain: DAGVTQSPTHLIKTRGQQVTLRCSPISGHKSVSWYQQVLGQGPQFIFQYYEKEERGRGNFPDRFSARQFPNYSSELNVNALLLGDSALYLCASSLAYEQYFGPGTRLTVT.

V is TRBV5-4 and J is TRBJ2-4, with a tentative D call TRBD1 (6 bases). Trimming left V 0 bases short and J 10 bases short, with 20 bases between. The CDR3 runs to 16 residues. Germline V gives CDR1 SGHNT, CDR2 YYREEE (reference sequence). This chain's CDR3 is CASSLEGGGRSYIQYF. The CDR3 DNA reads TGTGCCAGCAGCTTGGAAGGGGGTGGGAGATCGTATATTCAGTACTTC. The full variable domain, with the rest looked up from reference TRBV5-4 and TRBJ2-4, is ETGVTQSPTHLIKTRGQQVTLRCSSQSGHNTVSWYQQALGQGPQFIFQYYREEENGRGNFPPRFSGLQFPNYSSELNVNALELDDSALYLCASSLEGGGRSYIQYFGAGTRLSVL.

V and J are TRBV2 and TRBJ2-2; unclear D gene. This CDR3 comprises 14 residues. V was pared by 10 bases and J by 1 base, with 13 bases between. Per germline, CDR1 SNHLY and CDR2 FYNNEI. The CDR3 loop reads CAITTYKNTGELFF. Here the CDR3 DNA reads TGTGCCATAACTACTTACAAGAACACCGGGGAGCTGTTTTTT.

The genes are TRBV10-3 and TRBJ1-6; D gene uncertain. This CDR3 has 15 residues. Germline lookup yields CDR1 ENHRY and CDR2 SYGVKD. Trimming shortened V by 2 bases and J by 6 bases, and 11 bases separated the two germline ends. This chain's CDR3 is CAISEGTVLNSPLHF. CDR3 in DNA: TGTGCCATCAGTGAGGGTACAGTCCTTAATTCACCCCTCCACTTT.

The V and J genes are TRBV4-1 and TRBJ2-5; 9 nucleotides line up with TRBD2. This CDR3 is built from 17 residues. The germline gives CDR1 MGHRA, CDR2 YSYEKL. V lost 0 bases to trimming and J lost 4 bases; unmatched junction nucleotides: 9. The CDR3 sequence: CASSQDFAGGPGETQYF. The CDR3 region has the DNA TGCGCCAGCAGCCAAGATTTCGCGGGGGGGCCTGGAGAGACCCAGTACTTC.